This T cell receptor (beta chain) emerged from a study of T-cell memory formation after mild COVID-19. The study, taken as a whole, reports: CD4+ contracting clones lay mainly in CM and EM, CD8+ ones in EMRA. Clones that contracted from day 15 to 85 had balanced CD4/CD8; later expanders were CD4+ biased. Whether day 37 second-wave clones are SARS-CoV-2-specific was not confirmed.

About this clonotype itself: Its antigen is as yet unknown.

V was clipped by 5 bases and J by 2 bases; unmatched bases: 10. The V gene's germline CDR1 is SGHTA and CDR2 FQGNSA. This CDR3 comprises 18 residues. TCR alpha and TCR beta cDNA libraries carrying sample barcodes and UMIs were produced by 5'RACE using constant-segment primers. TCRdb analysed the 5' RACE reads with MiXCR anew, one entry per CDR3 protein. The sample lists 110,000 or so distinct CDR3 sequences, 20% to 25% occurring once. The TCR was taken from a man younger than 35 who had mild COVID-19 (a few samples of this study predate the infection). Cell type and time point are not known. The V call is TRBV7-2, the J call TRBJ2-3; TRBD2 agrees at 13 bases. The sequenced sample consisted of PBMCs or a T cell subset sorted from them (not recorded which). CDR3 DNA: TGTGCCAGCAGCCCAGAACCGGGACTAGCGGGGCCCACAGATACGCAGTATTTT. Protein: CASSPEPGLAGPTDTQYF.